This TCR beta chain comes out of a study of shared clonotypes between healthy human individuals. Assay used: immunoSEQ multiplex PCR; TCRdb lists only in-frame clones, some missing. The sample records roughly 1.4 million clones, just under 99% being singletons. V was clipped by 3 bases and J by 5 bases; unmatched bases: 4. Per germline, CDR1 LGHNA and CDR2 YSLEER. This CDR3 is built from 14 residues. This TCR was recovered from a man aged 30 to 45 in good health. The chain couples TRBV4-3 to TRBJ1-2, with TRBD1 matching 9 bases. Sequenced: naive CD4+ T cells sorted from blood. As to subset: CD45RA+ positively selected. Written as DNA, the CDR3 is TGCGCCAGCAGCCATCTCGGACAGGGGTATGGCTACACCTTC. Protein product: CASSHLGQGYGYTF.